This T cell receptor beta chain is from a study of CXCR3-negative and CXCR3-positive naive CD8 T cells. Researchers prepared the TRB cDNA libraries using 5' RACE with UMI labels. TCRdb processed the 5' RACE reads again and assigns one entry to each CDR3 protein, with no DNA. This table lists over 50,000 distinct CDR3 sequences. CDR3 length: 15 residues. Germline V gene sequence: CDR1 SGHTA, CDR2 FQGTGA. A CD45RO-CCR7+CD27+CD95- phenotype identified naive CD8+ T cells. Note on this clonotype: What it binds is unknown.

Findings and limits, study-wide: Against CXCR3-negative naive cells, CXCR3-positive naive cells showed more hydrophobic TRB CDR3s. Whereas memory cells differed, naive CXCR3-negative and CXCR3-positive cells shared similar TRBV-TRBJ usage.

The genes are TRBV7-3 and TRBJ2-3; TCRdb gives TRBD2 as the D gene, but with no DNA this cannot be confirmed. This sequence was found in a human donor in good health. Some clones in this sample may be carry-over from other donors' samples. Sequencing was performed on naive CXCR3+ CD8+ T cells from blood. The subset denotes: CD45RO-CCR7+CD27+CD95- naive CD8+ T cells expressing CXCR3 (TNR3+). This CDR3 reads CASSLSPSVTDTQYF.